These T cell receptor beta chains were read from a single sample in a study of STAT5B mutations in CD4+ large granular lymphocyte leukemia. Assay: immunoSEQ multiplex PCR; the TCRdb copy retains only in-frame clones and omits some. The sample carries some 19,000 clones, 65% to 80% recorded once. The sample consisted of CD4+ T cells from blood buffy coats. The receptor set was obtained from a human donor in good health. The CDR3 runs from the conserved cysteine through the conserved F or W. The D gene is left open where the match is weak. Clone sizes are given selectively: once, few, many, or a class where the clone is expanded.

J gene,D gene,clone size,V gene,CDR3 DNA,CDR3 protein
TRBJ1-6,.,.,TRBV19,TGTGCCAGTAGTTCTTTTTGGGCCGGGAATTCACCCCTCCACTTT,CASSSFWAGNSPLHF
TRBJ2-1,TRBD2,.,TRBV19,TGTGCCAGTAGTTCGAGGACTAGCGGGAGACAGGTGGCGGGTGAGCAGTTCTTC,CASSSRTSGRQVAGEQFF
TRBJ1-1,.,.,TRBV5-1,TGCGCCAGCAGCAACGCGGGGGTTACTGAAGCTTTCTTT,CASSNAGVTEAFF
TRBJ1-5,.,few,TRBV19,TGTGCCAGTAGTATTGGGCGCCCCGGGGGGAATCAGCCCCAGCATTTT,CASSIGRPGGNQPQHF
TRBJ2-7,TRBD1,.,TRBV28,TGTGCCAGCAGTGGGGGACAGTCCTACGAGCAGTACTTC,CASSGGQSYEQYF
TRBJ2-5,TRBD2,.,TRBV7-9,TGTGCCAGCAGCTTAGCGGCCCGCATAGCGGGAGGGGAAGAGACCCAGTACTTC,CASSLAARIAGGEETQYF
TRBJ1-5,TRBD1,.,TRBV19,TGTGCCAGTTCCACCCTAGGGGGCGCGAGCAATCAGCCCCAGCATTTT,CASSTLGGASNQPQHF
TRBJ2-7,.,.,TRBV6-1,TGTGCCAGCAGTGAAGTAAAGGGCAACAGGTACGAGCAGTACTTC,CASSEVKGNRYEQYF
TRBJ2-3,TRBD1,.,TRBV5-4,TGTGCCAGCAGCGCTACGGGACAGAAGGCAGATACGCAGTATTTT,CASSATGQKADTQYF
TRBJ2-2,.,.,TRBV14,TGTGCCAGCAGCCAAGTTGGCGGCACCGGGGAGCTGTTTTTT,CASSQVGGTGELFF
TRBJ2-7,.,.,TRBV2,TGTGCCAGCAAAGACAGACCATACGAGCAGTACTTC,CASKDRPYEQYF
TRBJ1-2,.,.,TRBV5-5,TGTGCCAGCAGCCGGCCTGGCGGGAACAACTATGGCTACACCTTC,CASSRPGGNNYGYTF
TRBJ2-1,.,.,TRBV6-1,TGTGCCAGCAGTGCCTCCCCTGGCCCGAGCTCCTACAATGAGCAGTTCTTC,CASSASPGPSSYNEQFF
TRBJ2-5,TRBD2,.,TRBV7-7,TGTGCTAGCAGCTTAGGCCTAGCGGGGCCCTTCCAAGAGACCCAGTACTTC,CASSLGLAGPFQETQYF
TRBJ2-1,TRBD1,.,TRBV7-9,TGTGCCAGCAGCCCGACGGACAGGGTGGGTTGGAATGAGCAGTTCTTC,CASSPTDRVGWNEQFF
TRBJ2-7,TRBD2,.,TRBV2,TGTGCCAGCAGTCTAGCGGGAGGGCCTCCGGGGGAGCAGTACTTC,CASSLAGGPPGEQYF
TRBJ2-3,.,.,TRBV5-6,TGTGCCAGCGAGGGACGAACGGTTCTCCGCACAGATACGCAGTATTTT,CASEGRTVLRTDTQYF
TRBJ2-2,TRBD1,.,TRBV5-1,TGCGCCAGCAGCTTGGGACAGGGTAGATCCGGGGAGCTGTTTTTT,CASSLGQGRSGELFF
TRBJ2-2,.,.,TRBV28,TGTGCCAGCATCCCGTCCCTAGGAAACACCGGGGAGCTGTTTTTT,CASIPSLGNTGELFF
TRBJ2-5,TRBD1,.,TRBV5-4,TGTGCCAGCAGCTTTCAAGGGGGCTCAATGGAGACCCAGTACTTC,CASSFQGGSMETQYF
TRBJ2-7,TRBD2,.,TRBV28,TGTGCCAGCAGTGGGGGGACTAGCGGGAGTTACGAGCAGTACTTC,CASSGGTSGSYEQYF
TRBJ1-2,.,.,TRBV2,TGTGCCAGCAGTGACCGGACCGACTATGGCTACACCTTC,CASSDRTDYGYTF
TRBJ2-7,.,.,TRBV28,TGTGCCAGCACGTCCTATAGTGAGCAGTACTTC,CASTSYSEQYF
TRBJ2-7,TRBD2,.,TRBV14,TGTGCCAGCAGCCAAGGACTAGCGGGAAACGGGGGCGAGCAGTACTTC,CASSQGLAGNGGEQYF
TRBJ1-1,TRBD1,few,TRBV27,TGTGCCAGCAGTTCAACAGGGGGCGGTGAAGCTTTCTTT,CASSSTGGGEAFF
TRBJ2-7,TRBD2,.,TRBV27,TGTGCCAGCAGAAACCTCCGAAGCGGGACCTATTACGAGCAGTACTTC,CASRNLRSGTYYEQYF
TRBJ2-1,TRBD1,.,TRBV28,TGTGCCAGCAGTCAAACCGGGACAGGACCTAATGAGCAGTTCTTC,CASSQTGTGPNEQFF
TRBJ1-2,.,.,TRBV7-9,TGTGCCAGCAGCCTAGGGACAACCCCTGGGGGCTACACCTTC,CASSLGTTPGGYTF
TRBJ2-7,TRBD1,.,TRBV28,TGTGCCAGCAGTCCTACAGGGGCCCGAAGCTACGAGCAGTACTTC,CASSPTGARSYEQYF
TRBJ2-4,TRBD1,.,TRBV5-1,TGCGCCAGCAGCTCGGGACAGGGATGGGCCAAAAACATTCAGTACTTC,CASSSGQGWAKNIQYF
TRBJ2-6,.,once,TRBV28,TGTGCCAGCACGGGGGACAGTCGCTCTGGGGCCAACGTCCTGACTTTC,CASTGDSRSGANVLTF
TRBJ2-7,.,.,TRBV21-1,TGTGCCGGGGCCCCGGGATGGAGCTCCTACGAGCAGTACTTC,CAGAPGWSSYEQYF
TRBJ1-6,.,.,TRBV5-4,TGTGCCAGCAGCAAGGACTATAATTCACCCCTCCACTTT,CASSKDYNSPLHF
TRBJ2-5,TRBD1,.,TRBV7-2,TGTGCCAGCAGCTTAGCGGGACAGGGGCGTGAGACCCAGTACTTC,CASSLAGQGRETQYF
TRBJ2-1,TRBD2,.,TRBV19,TGTGCCAGTAGAAAGCGGGAGATCACCAATGAGCAGTTCTTC,CASRKREITNEQFF
TRBJ2-3,.,once,TRBV10-1,TGCGCCAGCTCGGGGGGCACAGATACGCAGTATTTT,CASSGGTDTQYF
TRBJ1-2,.,medium-sized,TRBV19,TGTGCCAGTACCCAAGGAGGGAGCTATGGCTACACCTTC,CASTQGGSYGYTF
TRBJ2-7,.,.,TRBV4-1,TGCGCCAGCAGTGCGATACGGGGGGACAGCCCTGAGGAGCAGTACTTC,CASSAIRGDSPEEQYF
TRBJ2-1,.,.,TRBV12-5,TGTGCTAGTGGTTTGGGGGCCCTGGCGGGCCAGCAGTTCTTC,CASGLGALAGQQFF
TRBJ1-5,TRBD1,.,TRBV28,TGTGCCAGCATCTCTTATGACCAGGGGGCCGAGGAACAGCCCCAGCATTTT,CASISYDQGAEEQPQHF
TRBJ2-7,.,.,TRBV6-5,TGTGTCCCCCCTGGGACCTTGAGCTCCTACGAGCAGTACTTC,CVPPGTLSSYEQYF
TRBJ2-5,.,.,TRBV7-2,TGTGCCAGCAGCCAAAGCGGAAGGGAGGAGACCCAGTACTTC,CASSQSGREETQYF
TRBJ2-5,TRBD2,.,TRBV7-9,TGTGCCAGCAGCCAGACTAGCGGGAGCCGAGAGACCCAGTACTTC,CASSQTSGSRETQYF
TRBJ1-1,.,few,TRBV6-1,TGTGCCAGCACTCGCGGGGGAACTGAAGCTTTCTTT,CASTRGGTEAFF
TRBJ1-3,TRBD1,.,TRBV10-3,TGTGCCATCAGACCCACAGGGGGCATCGGGTCTGGAAACACCATATATTTT,CAIRPTGGIGSGNTIYF
TRBJ1-1,.,.,TRBV7-6,TGTGCCAGCAGCTTAGGCCCAGACCCGAACACTGAAGCTTTCTTT,CASSLGPDPNTEAFF
TRBJ2-3,.,.,TRBV7-8,TGTGCCAGCAGCTCGAGCGGCACAGATACGCAGTATTTT,CASSSSGTDTQYF
TRBJ2-2,.,.,TRBV5-5,TGTGCCAGCAATCCGGGACATATCACCGGGGAGCTGTTTTTT,CASNPGHITGELFF
TRBJ1-1,.,.,TRBV5-8,TGTGCCAGCAGCTTACAGGGTCCTACTGAAGCTTTCTTT,CASSLQGPTEAFF
TRBJ2-5,.,.,TRBV7-8,TGTGCCAGCAGCTTAGAAGGGCAGATAGGGACCCAGTACTTC,CASSLEGQIGTQYF
TRBJ2-7,TRBD1,once,TRBV2,TGTGCCAGCAGGGGGACAGGGGCGGACGAGCAGTACTTC,CASRGTGADEQYF
TRBJ1-1,.,.,TRBV7-9,TGTGCCAGCACCCAAGGGGAGGGACCGAACACTGAAGCTTTCTTT,CASTQGEGPNTEAFF